One and the same sample provided the 10 T cell receptor beta chains below, sequenced in a study of blood T cell repertoires in COVID-19 (dated by TCRdb to 2019 to 2021). Libraries were constructed by the immunoSEQ multiplex PCR assay. This is the immuneACCESS table as TCRdb keeps it, with only in-frame sequences that have V and J called. A part of the clones is gone; compared with another copy, unresolved V genes explain less than half, and the rest is unexplained. The sample has approximately 120,000 clones on record, roughly 76% of them singletons. The leading ten clones occupy roughly a tenth of the sample. Sequenced material: peripheral blood. The receptor source for this set is a human donor in a cohort sampled during active COVID-19.

V usage is TRBV11-2 and J usage is TRBJ1-4; TRBD1 matches at 7 bases. The germline CDR1 and CDR2 sequences are SGHAT and FQNNGV. This CDR3 is built from 14 residues. V was pared by 5 bases and J by 2 bases, with 2 bases of the junction left unmatched. For the CDR3, the DNA is TGTGCCAGCAGCGTGGGACAGACTAATGAAAAACTGTTTTTT. The encoded protein is CASSVGQTNEKLFF.

The chain joins TRBV30 to TRBJ1-4, with D tentatively TRBD1 (6 bases). Trimming removed 2 bases from V and 6 bases from J, with 13 bases in between. CDR3 length equals 14 residues. Germline CDR1 reads GTSNPN; CDR2 reads SVGIG (reference sequence). The CDR3 coding sequence is TGTGCCTGGAGTTCTGAGGGGGGGGATGAAAAACTGTTTTTT. Its protein product is CAWSSEGGDEKLFF.

The rearrangement links TRBV7-2 to TRBJ2-5; no reliable D call. CDR1 and CDR2 (germline): SGHTA, FQGNSA. This CDR3 comprises 12 residues. V lost 2 bases to trimming and J lost 5 bases, with 6 bases between them. This CDR3 reads CASSLTEETQYF. The CDR3 DNA is TGTGCCAGCAGCTTAACGGAGGAGACCCAGTACTTC. Full variable domain (remainder filled in from reference TRBV7-2 and TRBJ2-5): GAGVSQSPSNKVTEKGKDVELRCDPISGHTALYWYRQSLGQGLEFLIYFQGNSAPDKSGLPSDRFSAERTGGSVSTLTIQRTQQEDSAVYLCASSLTEETQYFGPGTRLLVL.

The CDR3 loop is CASSWTSGRAGEQYF. CDR3 nucleotides: TGTGCCAGCAGCTGGACTAGCGGGAGGGCCGGGGAGCAGTACTTC. The chain is built from TRBV7-2 and TRBJ2-7; 15 bases map to TRBD2. The V and J ends lost 4 bases and 7 bases, in that order; junction bases with no gene match: 5. CDR1 SGHTA and CDR2 FQGNSA come from the germline V gene. CDR3 length: 15 residues.

The chain links TRBV11-1 to TRBJ2-6, with unresolved D. This CDR3 comprises 15 residues. Trimming removed 0 bases at V and 4 bases at J, with 7 bases between. CDR1 and CDR2 (germline): SGHAT, FQDESV (reference sequence). This CDR3 reads CASSLASPGANVLTF. The CDR3 DNA follows: TGTGCCAGCAGCTTAGCGAGCCCCGGGGCCAACGTCCTGACTTTC.

The chain carries TRBV19 and TRBJ1-5; 8 positions agree with TRBD1. V shed 1 base and J 2 bases; nucleotides not matched to a gene: 4. The germline gives CDR1 LNHDA, CDR2 SQIVND (reference sequence). The CDR3 contains 16 residues. Here the CDR3 DNA reads TGTGCCAGTAGTATAGGATCAGGGGGCGGCAATCAGCCCCAGCATTTT. This encodes CASSIGSGGGNQPQHF.

The chain employs TRBV3-1 (or the pseudogene TRBV3-2) and TRBJ2-7; D call uncertain. The CDR3 contains 13 residues. In germline, CDR1 is LGHDT, CDR2 YNNKEL (reference sequence). V lost 7 bases to trimming and J lost 0 bases, with 10 bases between them. For the CDR3, the DNA is TGTGCCAGCACTAAGGCGGACTCCTACGAGCAGTACTTC. Protein sequence: CASTKADSYEQYF.

About this clone itself: Other DNA sequences in this specimen translate into the identical CDR3. The chain has TRBV10-3 and TRBJ2-7; 8 nucleotides line up with TRBD2. This CDR3 has 14 residues. Germline assignment: CDR1 ENHRY and CDR2 SYGVKD. The J segment lost 4 bases and the V segment lost 3 bases, leaving 5 bases of the junction unmatched. CDR3 in amino acids: CAISERGGGYEQYF. DNA for the CDR3: TGTGCCATCAGTGAACGGGGGGGTGGGTACGAGCAGTACTTC.

The V gene is TRBV13, the J gene TRBJ1-1; the match to TRBD1 covers 8 bases. Germline lookup yields CDR1 PRHDT and CDR2 FYEKMQ (reference sequence). V shed 3 bases, J shed 1 base, and the junction held 4 bases outside the gene matches. The CDR3 has 15 amino acids. CDR3 nucleotides: TGTGCCAGCAGCTTTGGACAGGGAGGGAACACTGAAGCTTTCTTT. Its protein product is CASSFGQGGNTEAFF.

The chain recombines TRBV28 with TRBJ1-1; D perhaps matches TRBD1 (5 bases). V was clipped by 5 bases and J by 1 base, with 17 bases between them. CDR3 length equals 16 residues. The germline CDR1 and CDR2 sequences are MDHEN and SYDVKM. The CDR3 loop is CASSPRAGKWNTEAFF. The CDR3 nucleotides are TGTGCCAGCAGTCCTAGGGCAGGGAAGTGGAACACTGAAGCTTTCTTT. Using reference TRBV28 and TRBJ1-1 for the parts outside the CDR3, the full variable domain is DVKVTQSSRYLVKRTGEKVFLECVQDMDHENMFWYRQDPGLGLRLIYFSYDVKMKEKGDIPEGYSVSREKKERFSLILESASTNQTSMYLCASSPRAGKWNTEAFFGQGTRLTVV.